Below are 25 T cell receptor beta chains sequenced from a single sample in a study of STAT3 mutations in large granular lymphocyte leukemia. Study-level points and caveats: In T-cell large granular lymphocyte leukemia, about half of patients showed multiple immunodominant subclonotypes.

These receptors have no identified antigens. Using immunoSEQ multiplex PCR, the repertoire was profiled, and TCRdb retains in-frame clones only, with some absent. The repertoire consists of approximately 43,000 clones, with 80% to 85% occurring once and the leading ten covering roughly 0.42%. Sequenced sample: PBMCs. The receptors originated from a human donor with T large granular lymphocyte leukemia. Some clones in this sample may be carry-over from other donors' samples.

The CDR3 is CASSTRVAYNEQFF. The CDR3 region has the DNA TGTGCCAGTAGTACCCGGGTTGCTTACAATGAGCAGTTCTTC. This chain connects TRBV19 to TRBJ2-1; D unclear. Germline V gives CDR1 LNHDA, CDR2 SQIVND (reference sequence). Trimming removed 4 bases from V and 4 bases from J, with 11 bases in between. This CDR3 is 14 amino acids long. The full variable domain, in which reference TRBV19 and TRBJ2-1 provide the parts outside the CDR3, is DGGITQSPKYLFRKEGQNVTLSCEQNLNHDAMYWYRQDPGQGLRLIYYSQIVNDFQKGDIAEGYSVSREKKESFPLTVTSAQKNPTAFYLCASSTRVAYNEQFFGPGTRLTVL.

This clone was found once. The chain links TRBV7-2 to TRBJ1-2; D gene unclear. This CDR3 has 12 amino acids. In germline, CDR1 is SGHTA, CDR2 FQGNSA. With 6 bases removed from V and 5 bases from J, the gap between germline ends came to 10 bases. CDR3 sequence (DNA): TGTGCCAGCAGTTACCTCAATTATGGCTACACCTTC. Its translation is CASSYLNYGYTF.

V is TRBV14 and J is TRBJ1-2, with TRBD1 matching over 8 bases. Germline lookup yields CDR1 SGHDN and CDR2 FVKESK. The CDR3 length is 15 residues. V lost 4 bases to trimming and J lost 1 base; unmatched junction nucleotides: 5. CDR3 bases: TGTGCCAGCAGCCCTTGGGACAGGAGTAACTATGGCTACACCTTC. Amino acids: CASSPWDRSNYGYTF. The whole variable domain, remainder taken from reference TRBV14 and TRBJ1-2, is EAGVTQFPSHSVIEKGQTVTLRCDPISGHDNLYWYRRVMGKEIKFLLHFVKESKQDESGMPNNRFLAERTGGTYSTLKVQPAELEDSGVYFCASSPWDRSNYGYTFGSGTRLTVV.

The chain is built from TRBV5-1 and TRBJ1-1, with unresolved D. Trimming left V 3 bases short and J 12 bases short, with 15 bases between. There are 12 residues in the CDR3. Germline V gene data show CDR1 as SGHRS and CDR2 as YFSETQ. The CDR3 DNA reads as TGCGCCAGCAGCTACAGTGGAGACGAAACTTTCTTT. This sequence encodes CASSYSGDETFF.

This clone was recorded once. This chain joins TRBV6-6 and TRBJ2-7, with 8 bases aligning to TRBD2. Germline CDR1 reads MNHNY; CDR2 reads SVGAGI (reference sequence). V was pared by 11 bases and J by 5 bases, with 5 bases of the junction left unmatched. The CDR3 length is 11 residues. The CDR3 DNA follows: TGTGCCCCGGGAGGGAGCCACGAGCAGTACGTC. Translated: CAPGGSHEQYV.

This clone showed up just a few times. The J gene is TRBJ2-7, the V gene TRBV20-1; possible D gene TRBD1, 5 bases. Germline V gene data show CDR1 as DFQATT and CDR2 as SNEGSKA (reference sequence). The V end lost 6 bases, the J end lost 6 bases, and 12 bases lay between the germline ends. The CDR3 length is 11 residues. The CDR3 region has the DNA TGCAGTGCGCGGACAAGCTCCGAGCAGTACGTC. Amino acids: CSARTSSEQYV.

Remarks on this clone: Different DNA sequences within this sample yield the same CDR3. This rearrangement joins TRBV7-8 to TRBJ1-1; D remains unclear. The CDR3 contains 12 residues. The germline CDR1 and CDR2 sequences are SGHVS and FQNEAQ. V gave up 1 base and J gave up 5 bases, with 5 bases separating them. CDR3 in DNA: TGTGCCAGCAGCTTAGGGGAGACTGAAGCTTTCTTT. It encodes CASSLGETEAFF.

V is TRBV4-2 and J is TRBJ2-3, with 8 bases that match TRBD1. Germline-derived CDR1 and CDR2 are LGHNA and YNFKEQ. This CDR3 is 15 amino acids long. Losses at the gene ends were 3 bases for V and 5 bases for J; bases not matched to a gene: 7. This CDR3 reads CASSQRQGRQDTQYF. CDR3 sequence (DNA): TGTGCCAGCAGCCAGAGACAGGGGCGCCAAGATACGCAGTATTTT.

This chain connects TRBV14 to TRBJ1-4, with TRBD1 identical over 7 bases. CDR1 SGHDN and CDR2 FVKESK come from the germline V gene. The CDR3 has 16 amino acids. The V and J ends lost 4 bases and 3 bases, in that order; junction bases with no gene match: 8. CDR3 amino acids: CASSPRQGRANEKLFF. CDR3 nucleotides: TGTGCCAGCAGCCCCCGACAGGGCAGGGCTAATGAAAAACTGTTTTTT.

This chain's CDR3 is CASSGGTGGYTF. CDR3 DNA sequence: TGTGCCAGCTCAGGGGGCACGGGAGGCTACACCTTC. The chain combines TRBV6-6 with TRBJ1-2; 8 positions match TRBD1. CDR1 is MNHNY and CDR2 is SVGAGI in the germline V gene (reference sequence). The CDR3 consists of 12 residues. V shed 8 bases, J shed 8 bases, and the junction held 7 bases outside the gene matches.

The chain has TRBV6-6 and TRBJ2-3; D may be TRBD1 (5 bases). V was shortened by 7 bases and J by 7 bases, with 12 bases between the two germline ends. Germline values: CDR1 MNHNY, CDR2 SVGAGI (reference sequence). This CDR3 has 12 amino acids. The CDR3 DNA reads TGTGCCAGCAACCTTCCAGGGAATACGCAGTATTTT. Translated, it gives CASNLPGNTQYF.

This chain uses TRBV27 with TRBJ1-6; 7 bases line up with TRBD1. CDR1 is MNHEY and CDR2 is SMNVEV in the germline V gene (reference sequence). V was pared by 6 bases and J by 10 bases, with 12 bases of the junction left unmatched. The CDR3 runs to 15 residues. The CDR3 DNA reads TGTGCCAGCAGACCCACGACAGGGTGGGGATCACCCCTCCACTTT. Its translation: CASRPTTGWGSPLHF.

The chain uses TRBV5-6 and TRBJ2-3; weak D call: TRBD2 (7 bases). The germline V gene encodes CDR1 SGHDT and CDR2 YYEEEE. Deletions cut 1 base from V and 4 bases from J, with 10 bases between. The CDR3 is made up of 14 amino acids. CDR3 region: CASSLRGAPDTQYF. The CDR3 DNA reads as TGTGCCAGCAGCTTGCGGGGGGCCCCAGATACGCAGTATTTT.

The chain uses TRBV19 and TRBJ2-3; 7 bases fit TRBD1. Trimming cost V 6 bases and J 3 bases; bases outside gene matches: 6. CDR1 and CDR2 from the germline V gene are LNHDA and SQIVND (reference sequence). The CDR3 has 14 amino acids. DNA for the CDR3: TGTGCCAGTAGCCGACAGGGAGTAACAGATACGCAGTATTTT. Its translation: CASSRQGVTDTQYF. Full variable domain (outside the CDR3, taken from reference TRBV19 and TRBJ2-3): DGGITQSPKYLFRKEGQNVTLSCEQNLNHDAMYWYRQDPGQGLRLIYYSQIVNDFQKGDIAEGYSVSREKKESFPLTVTSAQKNPTAFYLCASSRQGVTDTQYFGPGTRLTVL.

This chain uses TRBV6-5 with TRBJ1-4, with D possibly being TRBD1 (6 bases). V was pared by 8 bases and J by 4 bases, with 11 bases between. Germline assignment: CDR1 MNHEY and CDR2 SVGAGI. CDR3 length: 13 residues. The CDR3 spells CASRGQLNEKLFF. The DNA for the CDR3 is TGTGCCAGCCGTGGACAGCTTAATGAAAAACTGTTTTTT.

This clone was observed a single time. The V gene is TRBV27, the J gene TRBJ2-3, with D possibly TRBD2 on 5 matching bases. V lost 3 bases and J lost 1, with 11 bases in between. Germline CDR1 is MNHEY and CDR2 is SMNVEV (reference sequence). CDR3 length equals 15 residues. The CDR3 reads CASSFLAGGTDTQYF. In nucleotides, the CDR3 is TGTGCCAGCAGTTTCCTGGCCGGGGGCACAGATACGCAGTATTTT.

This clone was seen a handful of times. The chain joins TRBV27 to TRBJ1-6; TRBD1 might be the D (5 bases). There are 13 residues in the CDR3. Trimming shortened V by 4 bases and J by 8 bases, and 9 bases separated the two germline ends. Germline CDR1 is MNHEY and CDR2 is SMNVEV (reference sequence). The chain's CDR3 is CASSSGGDSPLHF. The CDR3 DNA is TGTGCCAGCAGTTCCGGAGGGGATTCACCCCTCCACTTT.

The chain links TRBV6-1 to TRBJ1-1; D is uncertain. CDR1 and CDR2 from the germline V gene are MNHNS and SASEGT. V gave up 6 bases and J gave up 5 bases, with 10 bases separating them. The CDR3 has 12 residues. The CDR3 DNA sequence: TGTGCCAGCAGCCTAGTAGGGACTGAAGCTTTCTTT. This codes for CASSLVGTEAFF.

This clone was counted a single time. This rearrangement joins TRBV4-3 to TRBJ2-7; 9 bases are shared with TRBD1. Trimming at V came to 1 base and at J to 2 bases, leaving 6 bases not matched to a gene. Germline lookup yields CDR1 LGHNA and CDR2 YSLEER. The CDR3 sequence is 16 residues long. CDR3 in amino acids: CASSQGRDRATYEQYF. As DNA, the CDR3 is TGCGCCAGCAGCCAAGGCCGGGACAGGGCAACCTACGAGCAGTACTTC.

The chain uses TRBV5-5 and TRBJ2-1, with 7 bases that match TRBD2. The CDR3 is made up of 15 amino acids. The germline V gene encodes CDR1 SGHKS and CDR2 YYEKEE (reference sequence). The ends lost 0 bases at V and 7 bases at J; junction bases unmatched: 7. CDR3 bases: TGTGCCAGCAGCTTGGTTTCGGGGGGTGGGAATGAGCAGTTCTTC. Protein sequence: CASSLVSGGGNEQFF.

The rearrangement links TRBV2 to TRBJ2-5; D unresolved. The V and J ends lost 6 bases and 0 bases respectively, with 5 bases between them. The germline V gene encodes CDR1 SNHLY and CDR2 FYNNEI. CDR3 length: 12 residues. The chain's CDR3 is CASRQYQETQYF. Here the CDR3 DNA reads TGTGCCAGCAGACAGTACCAAGAGACCCAGTACTTC. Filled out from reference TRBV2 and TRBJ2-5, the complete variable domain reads EPEVTQTPSHQVTQMGQEVILRCVPISNHLYFYWYRQILGQKVEFLVSFYNNEISEKSEIFDDQFSVERPDGSNFTLKIRSTKLEDSAMYFCASRQYQETQYFGPGTRLLVL.

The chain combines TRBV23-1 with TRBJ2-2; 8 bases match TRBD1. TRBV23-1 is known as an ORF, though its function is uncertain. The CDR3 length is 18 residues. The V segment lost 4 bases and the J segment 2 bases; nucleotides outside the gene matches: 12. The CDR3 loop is CASSLGARQGFNTGELFF. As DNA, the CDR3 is TGCGCCAGCAGTCTCGGCGCCAGACAGGGGTTTAACACCGGGGAGCTGTTTTTT.

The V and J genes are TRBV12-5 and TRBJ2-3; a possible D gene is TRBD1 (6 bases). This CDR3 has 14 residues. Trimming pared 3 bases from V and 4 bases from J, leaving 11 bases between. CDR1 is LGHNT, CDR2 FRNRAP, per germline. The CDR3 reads CASGLTGSPDTQYF. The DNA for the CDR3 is TGTGCTAGTGGTTTAACAGGGTCCCCAGATACGCAGTATTTT.

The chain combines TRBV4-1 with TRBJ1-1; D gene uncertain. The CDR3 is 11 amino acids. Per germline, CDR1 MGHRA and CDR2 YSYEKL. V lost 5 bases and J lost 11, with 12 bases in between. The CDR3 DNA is TGCGCCAGCAGCGGACTGTCTGTTGCTTTCTTT. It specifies CASSGLSVAFF.

CDR3 amino acids: CASSPERGPSDEQFF. The CDR3 region has the DNA TGTGCCAGCTCACCCGAGCGGGGCCCCTCGGATGAGCAGTTCTTC. The rearrangement links TRBV18 to TRBJ2-1, with 7 bases matching TRBD2. Germline loops: CDR1 KGHSH, CDR2 LQKENI. V lost 3 bases, J lost 8 bases, and 10 bases stayed unmatched. The CDR3 consists of 15 residues. The full variable domain, in which reference TRBV18 and TRBJ2-1 provide the parts outside the CDR3, is NAGVMQNPRHLVRRRGQEARLRCSPMKGHSHVYWYRQLPEEGLKFMVYLQKENIIDESGMPKERFSAEFPKEGPSILRIQQVVRGDSAAYFCASSPERGPSDEQFFGPGTRLTVL.